The source of this T cell receptor beta chain is a study of blood T cell repertoires in COVID-19. V was clipped by 3 bases and J by 3 bases, with 20 bases between them. Germline V gene lookup returns CDR1 GTSNPN and CDR2 SVGIG (reference sequence). The length of the CDR3 is 16 residues. Clones were read by immunoSEQ multiplex PCR, and TCRdb kept only the in-frame ones, dropping some. The sample includes tens of thousands of clones, about 88% of them seen just once. This clonotype originated in a human donor in a cohort sampled during active COVID-19. The V call is TRBV30, the J call TRBJ1-1; tentatively, D is TRBD1 (5 bases). Sequencing was carried out using peripheral blood. The CDR3 DNA reads as TGTGCCTGGAGGCAAGGGAGGGGTATCGAGGACACTGAAGCTTTCTTT. Protein: CAWRQGRGIEDTEAFF.